The 9 T cell receptor beta chains below all came from one sample that was sequenced in a study of cytomegalovirus exposure and HLA in healthy donors. The PCR was carried out with 60 Vbeta primers and 13 Jbeta primers. The repertoire was sequenced with immunoSEQ multiplex PCR; TCRdb's copy has only in-frame clones and lacks some. This table has tens of thousands of clones, 65% to 90% appearing once. Sequencing used PBMCs. All receptors come from a young woman in good health and CMV-seropositive.

This clone was observed a handful of times. The chain couples TRBV5-5 to TRBJ2-1; tentatively, D is TRBD2 (6 bases). CDR1 is SGHKS and CDR2 is YYEKEE in the germline V gene (reference sequence). V was pared by 0 bases and J by 9 bases, with 10 bases between. The CDR3 is made up of 13 amino acids. CDR3 in amino acids: CASSLVGGGEQFF. In DNA, the CDR3 is TGTGCCAGCAGCTTGGTTGGGGGAGGTGAGCAGTTCTTC.

V is TRBV7-9 and J is TRBJ2-1, with TRBD2 identical over 8 bases. This CDR3 contains 16 residues. The V gene's germline CDR1 is SEHNR and CDR2 FQNEAQ (reference sequence). The junction had 8 bases not matched to a gene; V was cut back by 3 bases and J by 4 bases. The CDR3 DNA reads TGTGCCAGCAGCTTTAGCGGGACGGGGAATTACAATGAGCAGTTCTTC. It yields the protein CASSFSGTGNYNEQFF.

V is TRBV11-2 and J is TRBJ1-1; possibly TRBD1 for D (5 bases). Trimming took off 4 bases at V and 0 bases at J, with 12 bases between the two ends. This CDR3 comprises 15 residues. Germline CDR1 SGHAT, CDR2 FQNNGV. The CDR3 loop is CASSWGVEVNTEAFF. The DNA of the CDR3 is TGTGCCAGCAGCTGGGGGGTAGAGGTGAACACTGAAGCTTTCTTT. The full variable domain, in which reference TRBV11-2 and TRBJ1-1 provide the parts outside the CDR3, is EAGVAQSPRYKIIEKRQSVAFWCNPISGHATLYWYQQILGQGPKLLIQFQNNGVVDDSQLPKDRFSAERLKGVDSTLKIQPAKLEDSAVYLCASSWGVEVNTEAFFGQGTRLTVV.

This chain uses TRBV9 with TRBJ1-4, with D possibly TRBD1 on 5 matching bases. Germline V gene data show CDR1 as SGDLS and CDR2 as YYNGEE. Trimming shortened V by 3 bases and J by 8 bases, and 20 bases separated the two germline ends. There are 16 residues in the CDR3. The DNA for the CDR3 is TGTGCCAGCAGCGCCCGTCTCGGACGGGAGGGGGAAAAACTGTTTTTT. It translates to CASSARLGREGEKLFF.

The count of this clone is one. The rearrangement joins TRBV9 to TRBJ1-2; D might be TRBD1 (5 bases). Looked up from germline, CDR1 is SGDLS and CDR2 is YYNGEE. Trimming pared 2 bases from V and 7 bases from J, leaving 30 bases between. The CDR3 loop spans 19 amino acids. The CDR3 spells CASSVTLATAAAPGGGYTF. CDR3 nucleotides: TGTGCCAGCAGCGTTACGCTAGCGACAGCCGCCGCGCCCGGCGGTGGCTACACCTTC.

The rearrangement links TRBV7-9 to TRBJ2-7; D is possibly TRBD2 (7 bases). V shed 7 bases and J shed 3 bases, with 16 bases lying between them. Germline-derived CDR1 and CDR2 are SEHNR and FQNEAQ (reference sequence). The CDR3 is made up of 14 amino acids. In DNA, the CDR3 is TGTGCCAGCACCCCATCGGGGGGCTTCTACGAGCAGTACTTC. Translating it yields CASTPSGGFYEQYF.

The V and J genes are TRBV19 and TRBJ2-2; the D gene is possibly TRBD1 (8 bases). There are 16 residues in the CDR3. Germline V gene sequence: CDR1 LNHDA, CDR2 SQIVND (reference sequence). Deletions cut 4 bases from V and 6 bases from J, with 18 bases between. For the CDR3, the DNA is TGTGCCAGTAGTACGGGACAGGTCGCGGGGGCCGGGGAGCTGTTTTTT. It is translated as CASSTGQVAGAGELFF. The complete variable domain, with remaining parts taken from reference TRBV19 and TRBJ2-2, reads DGGITQSPKYLFRKEGQNVTLSCEQNLNHDAMYWYRQDPGQGLRLIYYSQIVNDFQKGDIAEGYSVSREKKESFPLTVTSAQKNPTAFYLCASSTGQVAGAGELFFGEGSRLTVL.

The gene calls are TRBV5-4 and TRBJ2-1; 11 bases are a match to TRBD2. From germline, CDR1 is SGHNT and CDR2 YYREEE (reference sequence). This CDR3 has 16 amino acids. The V gene end was trimmed by 4 bases and the J gene end by 4 bases; junction bases not matched to a gene: 7. As DNA, the CDR3 is TGTGCCAGCAGCGCTACCGGGACTAGCGGTTACAATGAGCAGTTCTTC. Encoded protein: CASSATGTSGYNEQFF. Based on the CDR3 plus reference TRBV5-4 and TRBJ2-1, the full variable domain is ETGVTQSPTHLIKTRGQQVTLRCSSQSGHNTVSWYQQALGQGPQFIFQYYREEENGRGNFPPRFSGLQFPNYSSELNVNALELDDSALYLCASSATGTSGYNEQFFGPGTRLTVL.

V usage is TRBV19 and J usage is TRBJ2-4; D may be TRBD1 (5 bases). Germline CDR1 is LNHDA and CDR2 is SQIVND (reference sequence). V lost 3 bases to trimming and J lost 1 base, with 13 bases between them. The CDR3 has 16 residues. This CDR3 reads CASSIRDYHAKNIQYF. The DNA for the CDR3 is TGTGCCAGTAGTATCAGGGATTATCACGCCAAAAACATTCAGTACTTC.